The TCR beta chain described here comes from a study of T cells after posttransplantation cyclophosphamide. Notes on the study in general: Later blood repertoires were often dominated by clones from the donor CD8+ memory compartment.

Using immunoSEQ multiplex PCR, the repertoire was profiled, and TCRdb retains in-frame clones only, with some absent. The sample shows over 6,500 clones, none of them appearing just once. Treatment was busulfan-fludarabine conditioning, a marrow graft, and cyclophosphamide on days +3 and +4. Trimming removed 5 bases at V and 9 bases at J, with 25 bases between. The CDR3 totals 16 residues. Germline CDR1 reads KGHSH; CDR2 reads LQKENI. This clone was seen many times. Its antigen is unidentified. The receptor comes from a male patient in his late teens or twenties who received an allogeneic stem cell transplant from an unrelated donor, was CMV-positive, and had acute and chronic GVHD. Among the T cells, some may be from the graft donor. The specimen was PBMCs, collected after allogeneic stem cell transplant with posttransplant cyclophosphamide. The chain recombines TRBV18 with TRBJ1-2; D uncertain. For the CDR3, the DNA is TGTGCCAGCTCATCTCCCGAAGGGCAGGACTTTTTGCGCTACACCTTC. Its protein is CASSSPEGQDFLRYTF.